The entry below describes one T cell receptor (beta chain). Profiled with immunoSEQ multiplex PCR; TCRdb holds only in-frame clones, not every one. This sample has under 85,000 clones; 85% to 90% occur once, and the top ten carry more than 15%. This sample stems from a study of blood T cell repertoires in COVID-19. Study details: T cells, B-cell-depleted T cells, or PBMCs provided the cDNA or gDNA that served as material.

Germline V CDR1 and CDR2: MNHEY, SVGAGI. The CDR3 contains 14 residues. The ends were cut back, 5 bases at V and 5 bases at J, with 15 bases in the middle. Material for sequencing was peripheral blood. This chain connects TRBV6-5 to TRBJ1-1; D unclear. The receptor's source is an elderly man in a cohort sampled during active COVID-19. CDR3 residues: CASSLEVIGTEAFF. As DNA, the CDR3 is TGTGCCAGCAGTCTGGAGGTGATTGGGACTGAAGCTTTCTTT.